The TCR beta chain described here comes from a study of cytomegalovirus exposure and HLA in healthy donors. Overall study findings and caveats: Being productive about 90% or about 30% of the time was typical of most TCR beta V segments in an earlier analysis. V- and J-gene trimming in TCR beta was tied to a missense DCLRE1C variant by an analysis performed later. Overall, around 160 TCR beta chains were annotated as cytomegalovirus-associated. CMV serostatus stood as the only immune exposure information on hand.

Points on this clone: Its matching antigen is unknown.

Use of 60 Vbeta and 13 Jbeta primers characterized the PCR. Sequencing used immunoSEQ multiplex PCR; TCRdb keeps in-frame clones, though not all of them. The sample includes 75,000 to 80,000 clones, approximately 81% of them seen just once. Per the germline V gene, CDR1 is SGHTA and CDR2 is FQGNSA. The junction had 5 bases not matched to a gene; V was cut back by 4 bases and J by 2 bases. The CDR3 consists of 16 residues. The material sequenced was PBMCs. The chain combines TRBV7-2 with TRBJ1-6; 7 bases line up with TRBD1. The origin of this receptor is a woman between 40 and 50 years old in good health and CMV-seropositive. This chain's CDR3 is CASSSTGTAYNSPLHF. The CDR3 nucleotides read TGTGCCAGCAGCTCCACCGGGACAGCCTATAATTCACCCCTCCACTTT.